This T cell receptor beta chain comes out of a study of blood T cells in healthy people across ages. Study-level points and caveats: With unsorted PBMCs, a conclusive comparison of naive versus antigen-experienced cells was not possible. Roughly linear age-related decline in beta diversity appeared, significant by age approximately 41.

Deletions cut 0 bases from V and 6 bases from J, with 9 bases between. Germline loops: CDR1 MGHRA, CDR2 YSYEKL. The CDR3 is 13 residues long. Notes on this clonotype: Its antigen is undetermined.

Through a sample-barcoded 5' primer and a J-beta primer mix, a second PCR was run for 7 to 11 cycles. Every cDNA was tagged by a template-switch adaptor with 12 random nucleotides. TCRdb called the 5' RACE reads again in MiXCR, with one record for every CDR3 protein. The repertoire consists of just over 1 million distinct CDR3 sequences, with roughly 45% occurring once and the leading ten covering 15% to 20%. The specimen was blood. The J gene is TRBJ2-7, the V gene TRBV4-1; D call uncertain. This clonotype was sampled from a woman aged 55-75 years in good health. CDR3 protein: CASSQETGAEQYF. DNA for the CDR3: TGCGCCAGCAGCCAAGAGACCGGCGCCGAGCAGTACTTC.